Listed here are 29 T cell receptor beta chains from one sample, sequenced in a study of spatial heterogeneity in lung cancer. Study results and limitations: Intratumoral expanded alpha and beta TCR counts were found to track tumor mutation counts.

Each CDR3 protein gets one entry after TCRdb re-called the 5' RACE reads with MiXCR. The sample shows about 18,000 distinct CDR3 sequences, less than 8% of them seen only once. For these TCRs, the target antigens are not known. Specified time point: sample taken at primary tumor resection. Sequenced here: lung tumor tissue, sampled at surgery. Every receptor here comes from a male donor with early-stage non-small cell lung cancer.

This clonotype has ten or more counts. The chain combines TRBV12-3 or TRBV12-4 with TRBJ2-1; either TRBD1 or TRBD2 may fit D (5 bases each). The CDR3 is made up of 14 amino acids. V was shortened by 7 bases and J by 6 bases, with 16 bases between the two germline ends. CDR3 amino acids: CASTMQSGSNEQFF. In DNA, the CDR3 is TGTGCCAGCACCATGCAGTCAGGGAGCAATGAGCAGTTCTTC.

The sample holds a few counts of this clonotype. J is TRBJ1-2 and V is TRBV28, with 8 bases identical to TRBD1. J was trimmed by 9 bases and V by 6 bases; bases with no gene match: 12. Germline V lookup: CDR1 MDHEN, CDR2 SYDVKM. The CDR3 is 14 amino acids. In nucleotides, the CDR3 is TGTGCCAGCAGAGCCTCGAGACAGGGGTTAAGCTACACCTTC. It codes for CASRASRQGLSYTF.

V gene TRBV3-1 combines with J gene TRBJ1-2; D is unclear. In germline, CDR1 is LGHDT, CDR2 YNNKEL (reference sequence). Trimming shortened V by 1 base and J by 7 bases, and 10 bases separated the two germline ends. CDR3 length equals 13 residues. The CDR3 reads CASSQAQRLGYTF. The CDR3 DNA is TGTGCCAGCAGCCAAGCCCAGCGGCTTGGCTACACCTTC.

The genes are TRBV5-5 and TRBJ2-5; D gene ambiguous. The germline V and J ends were trimmed by 0 bases and 3 bases, with 9 bases remaining between them. This CDR3 has 14 residues. Germline CDR1 SGHKS, CDR2 YYEKEE (reference sequence). This CDR3 reads CASSLANSKETQYF. The CDR3 coding sequence is TGTGCCAGCAGCTTGGCCAACAGTAAAGAGACCCAGTACTTC.

The V call is TRBV10-3, the J call TRBJ2-7, with D tentatively TRBD1 (6 bases). From germline, CDR1 is ENHRY and CDR2 SYGVKD. Trimming removed 6 bases at V and 3 bases at J, with 12 bases between. CDR3 length: 13 amino acids. The CDR3 sequence is CAIRPGQVYEQYF. The CDR3 nucleotides read TGTGCCATCAGACCGGGACAAGTCTACGAGCAGTACTTC.

This clonotype has just a few counts. The rearrangement links TRBV5-1 to TRBJ1-5, with D possibly TRBD1 on 6 matching bases. Trimming removed 4 bases at V and 9 bases at J, with 14 bases between. The CDR3 extends over 13 amino acids. Germline V CDR1 and CDR2: SGHRS, YFSETQ. The CDR3 region is CASSPTGNWPQHF. DNA of the CDR3: TGCGCCAGCAGCCCCACAGGGAACTGGCCCCAGCATTTT.

Only a few counts were recorded for this clonotype. This chain's CDR3 is CASQPGHQLFPNSPLHF. The CDR3 DNA reads as TGTGCCAGCCAACCGGGACACCAACTATTCCCTAATTCACCCCTCCACTTT. The genes are TRBV21-1 and TRBJ1-6; TRBD1 reflects the table's D call only, with no check against the DNA. TRBV21-1 is marked as a pseudogene. CDR3 size: 17 residues.

The V gene is TRBV9, the J gene TRBJ1-1; D remains unclear. This CDR3 has 14 amino acids. Germline V CDR1 and CDR2: SGDLS, YYNGEE. V gave up 3 bases and J gave up 1 base, with 10 bases separating them. The CDR3 loop reads CASSAQTENTEAFF. CDR3 nucleotide sequence: TGTGCCAGCAGCGCACAAACAGAGAACACTGAAGCTTTCTTT.

In its sample, this clonotype was seen a few times. The V gene is TRBV30, the J gene TRBJ2-5; D uncertain. V lost 8 bases, J lost 7 bases, and 17 bases lay in between. This CDR3 has 12 residues. Germline loops: CDR1 GTSNPN, CDR2 SVGIG (reference sequence). CDR3 region: CAATAGLGTQYF. The DNA for the CDR3 is TGTGCCGCAACCGCCGGTTTGGGGACCCAGTACTTC.

This clonotype has at least ten counts. The chain recombines TRBV7-6 with TRBJ2-1; 9 bases are shared with TRBD2. The germline V gene encodes CDR1 SGHVS and CDR2 FNYEAQ. The CDR3 sequence is 15 residues long. V trimming: 3 bases; J trimming: 7 bases; junction bases outside the gene matches: 7. The chain's CDR3 is CASSFSAGGLNEQFF. CDR3 DNA: TGTGCCAGCAGCTTCTCTGCGGGGGGGTTGAATGAGCAGTTCTTC.

In its sample, this clonotype was seen a few times. The chain is built from TRBV18 and TRBJ1-6; no clear D. Germline assignment: CDR1 KGHSH and CDR2 LQKENI. V was clipped by 3 bases and J by 0 bases, with 9 bases between them. The CDR3 totals 16 residues. The CDR3 region is CASSPSGSSYNSPLHF. The DNA for the CDR3 is TGTGCCAGCTCACCCTCGGGGAGCTCCTATAATTCACCCCTCCACTTT.

In this sample, this clonotype turned up many times. The chain is built from TRBV20-1 and TRBJ1-4; D is ambiguous. Trimming removed 4 bases from V and 7 bases from J, with 13 bases in between. This CDR3 is 13 amino acids long. Germline assignment: CDR1 DFQATT and CDR2 SNEGSKA (reference sequence). CDR3 amino acids: CSATVGVGEKLFF. The CDR3 DNA reads TGCAGTGCTACGGTGGGAGTGGGTGAAAAACTGTTTTTT.

This clonotype was seen at least ten times. The rearrangement links TRBV19 to TRBJ1-2; tentatively, D is TRBD1 (5 bases). V dropped 6 bases and J dropped 8 bases, with 22 bases sitting between them. Germline V lookup: CDR1 LNHDA, CDR2 SQIVND (reference sequence). The CDR3 has 15 residues. The chain's CDR3 is CASSPTAVGGDGYTF. CDR3 sequence (DNA): TGTGCCAGTAGCCCCACGGCCGTGGGGGGGGACGGCTACACCTTC.

This clonotype was found many times. The rearrangement uses TRBV6-5 and TRBJ2-1; TRBD2 agrees at 7 bases. This CDR3 comprises 17 residues. After removal of 5 bases from V and 4 bases from J, the junction contained 14 bases not matched to a gene. CDR1 and CDR2 from the germline V gene are MNHEY and SVGAGI. CDR3 sequence reads: CASSPPIERGFYNEQFF. In nucleotides, the CDR3 is TGTGCCAGCAGTCCGCCTATCGAGCGGGGATTTTACAATGAGCAGTTCTTC.

This clonotype was detected many times. The V call is TRBV28, the J call TRBJ1-1; the match to TRBD1 covers 8 bases. The ends lost 3 bases at V and 6 bases at J; junction bases unmatched: 9. Looked up from germline, CDR1 is MDHEN and CDR2 is SYDVKM. The length of the CDR3 is 15 residues. This chain's CDR3 is CASSFYRGLLAEAFF. CDR3 sequence (DNA): TGTGCCAGCAGTTTTTACAGGGGGTTATTGGCTGAAGCTTTCTTT.

This clonotype occurred many times. V and J are TRBV6-5 and TRBJ1-3; unclear D gene. The CDR3 runs to 14 residues. V was pared by 8 bases and J by 8 bases, with 19 bases between. In germline, CDR1 is MNHEY, CDR2 SVGAGI. The CDR3 loop is CASVLQVHVDTIYF. The CDR3, as DNA: TGTGCCAGCGTCCTCCAGGTTCATGTCGACACCATATATTTT.

This clonotype has a count of ten or more. The chain carries TRBV19 and TRBJ2-1, with 14 bases lining up with TRBD2. The CDR3 spans 17 residues. Germline V lookup: CDR1 LNHDA, CDR2 SQIVND (reference sequence). The ends lost 3 bases at V and 3 bases at J; junction bases unmatched: 4. CDR3 DNA sequence: TGTGCCAGTAGTATTACCGGGACTAGCGGGGGCTACAATGAGCAGTTCTTC. This codes for CASSITGTSGGYNEQFF. Looking up the rest from reference TRBV19 and TRBJ2-1 gives the full variable domain: DGGITQSPKYLFRKEGQNVTLSCEQNLNHDAMYWYRQDPGQGLRLIYYSQIVNDFQKGDIAEGYSVSREKKESFPLTVTSAQKNPTAFYLCASSITGTSGGYNEQFFGPGTRLTVL.

This clonotype was found many times. The chain employs TRBV7-9 and TRBJ1-2; a possible D gene is TRBD1 (5 bases). The length of the CDR3 is 16 residues. Trimming removed 4 bases from V and 0 bases from J, with 15 bases in between. Germline CDR1 reads SEHNR; CDR2 reads FQNEAQ (reference sequence). This chain's CDR3 is CASSSRSGGANYGYTF. As DNA, the CDR3 is TGTGCCAGCAGCTCCCGTTCGGGGGGAGCTAACTATGGCTACACCTTC.

This clonotype was seen repeatedly, ten times or more. The chain employs TRBV4-1 and TRBJ1-5; TRBD1 agrees at 9 bases. CDR3 length: 14 residues. Germline loops: CDR1 MGHRA, CDR2 YSYEKL. J was trimmed by 3 bases and V by 4 bases; bases with no gene match: 1. The CDR3 loop is CASSLQGANQPQHF. The CDR3 nucleotides are TGCGCCAGCAGCCTACAGGGGGCCAATCAGCCCCAGCATTTT.

The sample holds many counts of this clonotype. The chain recombines TRBV5-1 with TRBJ2-7, with D possibly being TRBD1 or TRBD2 (5 bases each). The CDR3 consists of 12 residues. Trimming stripped 0 bases from V and 8 bases from J, with 9 bases between. CDR1 and CDR2 (germline): SGHRS, YFSETQ. The CDR3 DNA is TGCGCCAGCAGCTTGGCCGAGGGGAAGCAGTACTTC. Translating it yields CASSLAEGKQYF.

This clonotype has a count of ten or more. The chain's CDR3 is CASDRARTVGEQYF. In DNA form, the CDR3 reads TGTGCCAGCGACCGAGCTCGAACAGTTGGGGAGCAGTACTTC. The rearrangement links TRBV6-1 to TRBJ2-7, with D unclear. Germline V gene sequence: CDR1 MNHNS, CDR2 SASEGT. V lost 8 bases and J lost 7, with 21 bases in between. This CDR3 comprises 14 residues.

This clonotype is classed as medium-sized (0.01 to 0.1%). This chain joins TRBV2 and TRBJ1-1, with 7 bases aligning to TRBD1. The CDR3 is made up of 14 amino acids. V gave up 8 bases and J gave up 1 base; unmatched junction bases: 7. The germline CDR1 and CDR2 sequences are SNHLY and FYNNEI. CDR3 loop: CASRSQGRNTEAFF. CDR3 bases: TGTGCCAGCCGTTCACAGGGGAGGAACACTGAAGCTTTCTTT.

This clonotype appeared many times. This chain's CDR3 is CASRGEGNQPQHF. In nucleotides, the CDR3 is TGTGCCAGCAGAGGGGAAGGCAATCAGCCCCAGCATTTT. This rearrangement joins TRBV12-3 or TRBV12-4 to TRBJ1-5; TRBD1 is a possible D gene (5 bases). The ends were cut back, 6 bases at V and 2 bases at J, with 8 bases in the middle. The CDR3 covers 13 residues.

This clonotype has a count of ten or more. J is TRBJ2-2 and V is TRBV7-2; a possible D gene is TRBD1 (7 bases). Germline loops: CDR1 SGHTA, CDR2 FQGNSA. With 5 bases removed from V and 0 bases from J, the gap between germline ends came to 10 bases. This CDR3 comprises 15 residues. CDR3 region: CASSAGQTNTGELFF. The CDR3 nucleotides are TGTGCCAGCAGCGCGGGACAGACGAACACCGGGGAGCTGTTTTTT.

J is TRBJ2-5 and V is TRBV5-1; unclear D gene. With 1 base removed from V and 4 bases from J, the gap between germline ends came to 5 bases. The CDR3 runs to 12 residues. In germline, CDR1 is SGHRS, CDR2 YFSETQ. The CDR3 loop is CASSLSRETQYF. As DNA, the CDR3 is TGCGCCAGCAGCTTGTCGCGAGAGACCCAGTACTTC.

Points on this clonotype: A clone one base away is much larger, so this may be a read error. This chain joins TRBV29-1 and TRBJ1-1, with a possible D match to TRBD1 (5 bases). Trimming left V 3 bases short and J 1 base short, with 9 bases between. The CDR3 spans 13 residues. Germline CDR1 is SQVTM and CDR2 is ANQGSEA. The CDR3 sequence is CSVEWGGNTEAFF. The CDR3 nucleotides are TGCAGCGTTGAGTGGGGGGGGAACACTGAAGCTTTCTTT.

This clonotype was counted a few times. The chain joins TRBV12-3 or TRBV12-4 to TRBJ2-3; D may be TRBD2 (5 bases). The CDR3 consists of 14 residues. The V and J ends lost 3 bases and 2 bases respectively, with 9 bases between them. CDR3 region: CASSFTGITDTQYF. As DNA, the CDR3 is TGTGCCAGCAGTTTCACGGGGATCACAGATACGCAGTATTTT.

This clonotype was detected only a few times. The chain combines TRBV6-4 with TRBJ2-1; 12 bases match TRBD1. Germline V gene data show CDR1 as MRHNA and CDR2 as SNTAGT. CDR3 length: 15 residues. V gave up 6 bases and J gave up 5 bases; unmatched junction bases: 5. The CDR3 loop reads CASSRDRGPNNEQFF. The CDR3 DNA reads TGTGCCAGCAGCCGGGACAGGGGGCCCAACAATGAGCAGTTCTTC.

This clonotype was detected many times. This sequence joins TRBV9 and TRBJ2-5; D may match TRBD1 or TRBD2 (6 bases each). The germline V gene has CDR1 SGDLS and CDR2 YYNGEE. The germline V and J ends were trimmed by 3 bases and 5 bases, with 17 bases remaining between them. The CDR3 sequence is 15 residues long. CDR3 sequence reads: CASSAGFGGGETQYF. The CDR3 DNA follows: TGTGCCAGCAGCGCCGGCTTCGGGGGCGGGGAGACCCAGTACTTC.